What follows describes a single T cell receptor beta chain. Its specific antigen is unknown. No clone much larger than this one lies a single base away; base qualities are absent. The data derive from a study of blood T cell repertoires in COVID-19 (dated by TCRdb to 2020 to 2021). About the full investigation: Samples from collaborators originated in the United States, Italy and Spain and spanned both the acute and convalescent phases of COVID-19. The repertoires were made available in a free public database intended to serve as a resource for research on the immune response to SARS-CoV-2. The samples were drawn from the first 160 participants of the ongoing ImmuneRACE study and from over 950 subjects provided by 6 global collaborators. The material from the prospective study consisted of cDNA or gDNA derived from T cells, B-cell-depleted T cells, or PBMCs. Where HLA class I and class II types were available, the types were taken from metadata supplied by the sample provider, not from assay-based typing. The dataset comprised deeply sampled blood TCRbeta repertoires from subjects exposed to, actively infected with, or recovered from COVID-19. A de-identified subject ID, COVID-19 status, age in years and sex were almost always included in the sample metadata.

At the junction V is shortened by 4 bases and J by 2 bases, with 11 bases in between. From its cysteine to its phenylalanine, the CDR3 spans 14 amino acids. The read is trimmed to its CDR3 DNA, 42 bases read in frame from base 1. The germline V gene provides CDR1 MNHEY and CDR2 SVGAGI. TCRbeta CDR3 regions were amplified from genomic DNA by means of the immunoSEQ Assay, a bias-controlled multiplex PCR. Concerning the study's data processing: Within the assay, amplification of reference gene primers was used to estimate how many nucleated cells each sample contained. Sequence reads were collapsed and filtered to measure the absolute abundance of every unique TCRbeta CDR3 rearrangement. For each sample, productive Simpson clonality was calculated by taking the square root of Simpson's diversity index across productive rearrangements. In its TCRdb copy, this immuneACCESS table keeps in-frame sequences only and misses some clones. Where compared with another copy, unresolved V genes explain less than half of these, and the others have no known cause. The V and J calls and clone size were taken over from that table, and D and trimming were inferred from the DNA. For this sample the table gives some 55,000 clones, of which around 83% were detected only once. Of the sample, under 2% falls within the top ten clones.

Study-level results and caveats: Clinical and demographic metadata were provided uncurated, with the amount varying by source and participant.

Each collaborating institution followed its own protocols to collect whole blood in K2EDTA tubes. Collaborator samples were shipped for TCRbeta analysis as frozen whole blood, isolated PBMCs, or DNA extracted from either sample type. This TCR came from a woman in her sixties or seventies with acute or convalescent COVID-19. Recombination joined TRBV6-5 with TRBJ2-5; the D gene is possibly TRBD1, with 6 bases matching. The specimen was peripheral blood. The DNA sequence is as follows: TGTGCCAGCAGTTTTATGACAGGACAAGAGACCCAGTACTTC. This gives the protein CASSFMTGQETQYF.